This TCR beta chain originates from a study of blood T cell repertoires in COVID-19. Overall study context: Sites in the United States, Italy and Spain provided acute and convalescent COVID-19 samples. The analysed material was cDNA or gDNA that came from T cells, B-cell-depleted T cells, or PBMCs.

Original processing notes: Reference gene primer amplification yielded estimated nucleated cell counts. Sequencing used immunoSEQ multiplex PCR; TCRdb keeps in-frame clones, though not all of them. From that table come the V and J calls and clone size; the DNA was used to work out D and trimming. The repertoire holds some 190,000 clones, with more than 70% as singletons. Sequencing was carried out using peripheral blood. The TCR originated in a woman aged 40-49 years who had recovered from COVID-19.

The CDR3 region is CASSQPQGGGYTF. DNA of the CDR3: TGTGCCAGCAGTCAACCCCAGGGGGGTGGCTACACCTTC. The chain links TRBV28 to TRBJ1-2; 7 bases agree with TRBD1. The CDR3 totals 13 residues. The V segment lost 5 bases and the J segment 7 bases; nucleotides outside the gene matches: 7. Germline CDR1 MDHEN, CDR2 SYDVKM.